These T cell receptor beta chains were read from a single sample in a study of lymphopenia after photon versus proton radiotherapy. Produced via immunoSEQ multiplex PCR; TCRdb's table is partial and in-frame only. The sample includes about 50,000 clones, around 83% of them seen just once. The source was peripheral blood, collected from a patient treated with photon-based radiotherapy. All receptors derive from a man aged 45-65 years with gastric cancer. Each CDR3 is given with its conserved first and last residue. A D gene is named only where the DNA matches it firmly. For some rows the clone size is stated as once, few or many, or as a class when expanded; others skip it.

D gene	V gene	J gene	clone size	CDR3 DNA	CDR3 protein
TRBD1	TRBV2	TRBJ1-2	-	TGTGCCAGCAGTCCACAGGGGGACTATGGCTACACCTTC	CASSPQGDYGYTF
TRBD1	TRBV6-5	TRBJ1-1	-	TGTGCCTCATGGGACAGGGCCTACGGTGAAGCTTTCTTT	CASWDRAYGEAFF
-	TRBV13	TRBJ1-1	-	TGTGCCAGCAGCCCACACCCCATGAACACTGAAGCTTTCTTT	CASSPHPMNTEAFF
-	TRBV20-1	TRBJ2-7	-	TGCAGTGCTATTGCTGAAAGCGAGCAGTACTTC	CSAIAESEQYF
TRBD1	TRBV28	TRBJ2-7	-	TGTGCCAGCAGTTTAGGGACAGGGACCCACCCAGAGCAGTACTTC	CASSLGTGTHPEQYF
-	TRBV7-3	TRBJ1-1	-	TGTGCCAGCAGCTCCAATTCGAACACTGAAGCTTTCTTT	CASSSNSNTEAFF
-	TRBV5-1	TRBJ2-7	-	TGCGCCAGCAGCTTGGACGCCTTCTACGAGCAGTACTTT	CASSLDAFYEQYF
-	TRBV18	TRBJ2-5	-	TGTGCCAGCTCACTTCCCACCCGAGAGACCCAGTACTTC	CASSLPTRETQYF
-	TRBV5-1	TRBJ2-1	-	TGCGCCAGCAGCTTGGTCCCCTGGGGAAACAATGAGCAGTTCTTC	CASSLVPWGNNEQFF
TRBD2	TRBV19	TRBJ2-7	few	TGTGCCAGTAGTACCCTGGAAGCGGGAGCCCACGAGCAGTACTTC	CASSTLEAGAHEQYF
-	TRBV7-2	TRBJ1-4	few	TGTGCCAGCAGCTTAGTCTATGGAGGGAATGAAAAACTGTTTTTT	CASSLVYGGNEKLFF
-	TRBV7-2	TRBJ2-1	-	TGTGCCAGCAGCCCTACGACTAGTCTCACCTACAATGAGCAGTTCTTC	CASSPTTSLTYNEQFF
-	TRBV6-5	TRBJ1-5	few	TGTGCCAGCGCCTTTGGGCAGGGGTCGGGGTCCCAGCATTTT	CASAFGQGSGSQHF
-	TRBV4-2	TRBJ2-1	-	TGTGCCAGCAGCCCCGCGACTAGCAATGAGCAGTTCTTC	CASSPATSNEQFF
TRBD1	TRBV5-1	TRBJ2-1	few	TGCGCCAGCAGCTCGAGGGGGCAGGGGGCTAGCGCTTCCTACAATGAGCAGTTCTTC	CASSSRGQGASASYNEQFF
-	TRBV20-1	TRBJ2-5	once	TGCAGTGCTTGGGCCCCAGAGACCCAGTACTTC	CSAWAPETQYF
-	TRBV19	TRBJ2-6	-	TGTGCCAGCAGAGAAGGGGCATGGGGCTCTGGGGCCAACGTCCTGACTTTC	CASREGAWGSGANVLTF
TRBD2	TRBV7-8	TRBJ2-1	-	TGTGCCAGCAGCATTAGCGGGAGTAGGGATGAGCAGTTCTTC	CASSISGSRDEQFF